Following are 16 T cell receptor beta chains from one sample sequenced in a study of PD-1 blockade in classical Hodgkin lymphoma (TCRdb year 2020). The library was prepared using the immunoSEQ multiplex PCR assay. TCRdb carries this immuneACCESS record with in-frame sequences only. Its versions omit some clonotypes, under half of them owing to an unresolved V gene in the studies checked, with the rest unexplained. The sample yields about 97,000 clones; around four fifths were counted once. 9.5% to 15% of the sample comes from the top ten. The time point label here, explained by the study, means: cycle 1 day 1 (C1D1), immediately before nivolumab initiation. Every trial patient had relapsed after autologous stem cell transplantation, and cohorts A, B and C differed in prior brentuximab vedotin exposure. This sample comprised peripheral blood mononuclear cells (PBMCs), obtained at baseline. These TCRs come from a human donor with classical Hodgkin lymphoma.

This chain links TRBV15 with TRBJ2-7, with 7 bases aligning to TRBD2. The J segment lost 1 base and the V segment lost 0 bases, leaving 6 bases of the junction unmatched. The germline V gene encodes CDR1 LNHNV and CDR2 YYDKDF (reference sequence). The CDR3 consists of 16 residues. CDR3 coding DNA: TGTGCCACCAGCAGAGATTGGGGAGCGGGGTCCTACGAGCAGTACTTC. This codes for CATSRDWGAGSYEQYF.

This clone was counted a single time. The rearrangement joins TRBV23-1 to TRBJ2-1; D is perhaps TRBD2 (5 bases). TRBV23-1 is sorted into the ORF group, with uncertain function. Deletions cut 3 bases from V and 3 bases from J, with 12 bases between. The CDR3 spans 15 residues. The CDR3 bases are TGCGCCAGCAGTCATCGGAGGCCCCTCTACAATGAGCAGTTCTTC. Amino acid sequence: CASSHRRPLYNEQFF.

This clone has a single count. The V call is TRBV7-9, the J call TRBJ1-2, with D possibly TRBD1 on 6 matching bases. The CDR3 loop spans 13 amino acids. CDR1 SEHNR and CDR2 FQNEAQ come from the germline V gene (reference sequence). Trimming removed 1 base at V and 8 bases at J, with 11 bases between. The CDR3 protein is CASSLGGGLGYTF. The CDR3 DNA sequence: TGTGCCAGCAGCTTAGGAGGGGGTTTAGGCTACACCTTC.

The V call is TRBV18, the J call TRBJ1-1, with D uncertain. CDR3 length: 11 amino acids. Germline assignment: CDR1 KGHSH and CDR2 LQKENI. Trimming shortened V by 2 bases and J by 2 bases, and 0 bases separated the two germline ends. The CDR3 coding sequence is TGTGCCAGCTCACCAAACACTGAAGCTTTCTTT. It encodes CASSPNTEAFF.

The genes are TRBV30 and TRBJ2-1; TRBD2 agrees at 10 bases. The germline CDR1 and CDR2 sequences are GTSNPN and SVGIG (reference sequence). V lost 2 bases to trimming and J lost 0 bases; unmatched junction nucleotides: 7. This CDR3 has 17 amino acids. In DNA, the CDR3 is TGTGCCTGGAGTTCACCTTCTAGCGGGAGCTCCTACAATGAGCAGTTCTTC. Its translation is CAWSSPSSGSSYNEQFF. Complete variable domain (other parts from reference TRBV30 and TRBJ2-1): SQTIHQWPATLVQPVGSPLSLECTVEGTSNPNLYWYRQAAGRGLQLLFYSVGIGQISSEVPQNLSASRPQDRQFILSSKKLLLSDSGFYLCAWSSPSSGSSYNEQFFGPGTRLTVL.

This chain links TRBV4-1 with TRBJ2-3, with D tentatively TRBD1 or TRBD2 (5 bases each). The germline V gene has CDR1 MGHRA and CDR2 YSYEKL. The CDR3 covers 15 residues. Deletions cut 6 bases from V and 3 bases from J, with 16 bases between. The CDR3 spells CASSLRDLGTDTQYF. The CDR3 DNA follows: TGCGCCAGCAGTCTCCGGGACCTCGGGACAGATACGCAGTATTTT.

The V and J genes are TRBV11-3 and TRBJ2-3; D call uncertain. V shed 3 bases and J shed 0 bases, with 7 bases lying between them. The CDR3 sequence is 14 residues long. CDR1 and CDR2 (germline): SGHNT, YENEEA. CDR3: CASSFGPSTDTQYF. The CDR3, as DNA: TGTGCCAGCAGCTTCGGACCCAGCACAGATACGCAGTATTTT.

V gene TRBV7-9 combines with J gene TRBJ2-3, with D perhaps TRBD1 (5 bases). The CDR3 length is 12 residues. The V end was cut by 8 bases, the J end by 6 bases, with 12 bases between. CDR1 and CDR2 from the germline V gene are SEHNR and FQNEAQ (reference sequence). CDR3 nucleotides: TGTGCCAGCTACGCTTGGGGCGATACGCAGTATTTT. Translating gives CASYAWGDTQYF.

The count of this clone is one. V usage is TRBV28 and J usage is TRBJ2-6; D possibly corresponds to TRBD2 (6 bases). V shed 6 bases and J shed 2 bases, with 11 bases lying between them. Germline V CDR1 and CDR2: MDHEN, SYDVKM. CDR3 length: 15 amino acids. CDR3 amino acids: CASSSGGTGANVLTF. In DNA, the CDR3 is TGTGCCAGCAGCTCTGGAGGGACTGGGGCCAACGTCCTGACTTTC.

The chain couples TRBV12-2 to TRBJ1-3; the table gives TRBD1 as D, unverified against the DNA. TRBV12-2 is reported as a pseudogene. This CDR3 is 14 amino acids long. The CDR3 bases are TGTGCAAGTCGCTTAGATTCAGGGGGAAACACCATATATTTT. Translation gives CASRLDSGGNTIYF.

V usage is TRBV7-6 and J usage is TRBJ1-1; no definite D call. This CDR3 is 13 amino acids long. The germline V gene encodes CDR1 SGHVS and CDR2 FNYEAQ. The V end was cut by 2 bases, the J end by 1 base, with 5 bases between. CDR3 bases: TGTGCCAGCAGCTTATATAGGAACACTGAAGCTTTCTTT. It translates to CASSLYRNTEAFF.

This sequence joins TRBV4-3 and TRBJ2-2; TRBD2 matches 10 bases. Germline CDR1 reads LGHNA; CDR2 reads YSLEER. V lost 0 bases to trimming and J lost 5 bases; unmatched junction nucleotides: 6. CDR3 size: 17 residues. This CDR3 reads CASSQDVIAGGTGELFF. The CDR3 DNA sequence: TGCGCCAGCAGCCAAGATGTAATAGCGGGAGGTACCGGGGAGCTGTTTTTT.

The V call is TRBV7-2, the J call TRBJ2-7; 13 bases fit TRBD2. Unmatched junction bases numbered 4, after V lost 5 bases and J lost 6 bases. Germline V gives CDR1 SGHTA, CDR2 FQGNSA. The CDR3 spans 14 residues. The CDR3 DNA sequence: TGTGCCAGCAGCCGACTAGCGGGAGGCGGCGAGCAGTACTTC. This codes for CASSRLAGGGEQYF.

This clone was seen only once. The chain is built from TRBV5-1 and TRBJ1-2, with D perhaps matching TRBD1 (5 bases). Deletions cut 4 bases from V and 7 bases from J, with 26 bases between. Germline V gene sequence: CDR1 SGHRS, CDR2 YFSETQ. This CDR3 is built from 17 residues. Written as DNA, the CDR3 is TGCGCCAGCAGCCGCGCTAGTCAGCCGGCGGGGCCGGGTGGCTACACCTTC. Residues: CASSRASQPAGPGGYTF.

The chain employs TRBV28 and TRBJ2-7, with D unclear. V was clipped by 1 base and J by 5 bases, with 6 bases between them. Germline V gene lookup returns CDR1 MDHEN and CDR2 SYDVKM. CDR3 length: 12 amino acids. CDR3 amino acids: CASSLLTHEQYF. The DNA of the CDR3 is TGTGCCAGCAGTTTATTAACCCACGAGCAGTACTTC. Filled out from reference TRBV28 and TRBJ2-7, the complete variable domain reads DVKVTQSSRYLVKRTGEKVFLECVQDMDHENMFWYRQDPGLGLRLIYFSYDVKMKEKGDIPEGYSVSREKKERFSLILESASTNQTSMYLCASSLLTHEQYFGPGTRLTVT.

V gene TRBV28 combines with J gene TRBJ2-7; TRBD2 is a possible D gene (6 bases). V lost 11 bases to trimming and J lost 4 bases, with 15 bases between them. Germline CDR1 is MDHEN and CDR2 is SYDVKM. The CDR3 has 12 residues. The CDR3 region has the DNA TGTGCCTCTCGTCGGGGGACGTACGAGCAGTACTTC. This encodes CASRRGTYEQYF.